Below are 15 T cell receptor beta chains sequenced from a single sample in a study of blood T cell repertoires in COVID-19. The method was immunoSEQ multiplex PCR; TCRdb's version includes in-frame clones alone and lacks a portion of them. This sample has about 280,000 clones, with roughly 91% found just once. Source material: peripheral blood. The source of these receptors is a woman aged 30 to 39 with COVID-19, enrolled during active disease.

This clone was found once. The rearrangement joins TRBV11-2 to TRBJ2-5, with TRBD1 identical over 7 bases. Trimming took 1 base from V and 2 from J; bases not matched to a gene: 4. Germline V CDR1 and CDR2: SGHAT, FQNNGV. The CDR3 covers 15 residues. CDR3 coding DNA: TGTGCCAGCAGCTTAGGCGCAGGGGGACAAGAGACCCAGTACTTC. Amino acid sequence: CASSLGAGGQETQYF. The full variable domain, with the rest looked up from reference TRBV11-2 and TRBJ2-5, is EAGVAQSPRYKIIEKRQSVAFWCNPISGHATLYWYQQILGQGPKLLIQFQNNGVVDDSQLPKDRFSAERLKGVDSTLKIQPAKLEDSAVYLCASSLGAGGQETQYFGPGTRLLVL.

This chain links TRBV11-2 with TRBJ2-1, with TRBD2 matching over 7 bases. Germline V lookup: CDR1 SGHAT, CDR2 FQNNGV. The CDR3 is 18 amino acids. J gave up 1 base and V 1 base, and 10 bases lay outside the gene matches. The CDR3 spells CASSLALGTIRSYNEQFF. CDR3 sequence (DNA): TGTGCCAGCAGCTTAGCCCTAGGGACTATAAGGTCCTACAATGAGCAGTTCTTC.

The gene calls are TRBV6-1 and TRBJ2-2; 10 nucleotides match TRBD2. V trimming: 1 base; J trimming: 0 bases; junction bases outside the gene matches: 5. Germline V gene data show CDR1 as MNHNS and CDR2 as SASEGT. The CDR3 spans 18 residues. CDR3 loop: CASSEVLAGASNTGELFF. CDR3 nucleotides: TGTGCCAGCAGTGAAGTCCTAGCGGGGGCTTCGAACACCGGGGAGCTGTTTTTT.

The rearrangement uses TRBV3-1 (or the pseudogene TRBV3-2) and TRBJ1-4; the D is unclear. Germline CDR1 is LGHDT and CDR2 is YNNKEL (reference sequence). The CDR3 spans 16 residues. Trimming removed 0 bases from V and 0 bases from J, with 8 bases in between. The CDR3 spells CASSQDPLATNEKLFF. The CDR3 DNA reads as TGTGCCAGCAGCCAAGATCCCCTAGCAACTAATGAAAAACTGTTTTTT.

The rearrangement uses TRBV4-1 and TRBJ2-3, with TRBD2 identical over 8 bases. The CDR3 runs 17 residues. The V and J ends lost 0 bases and 0 bases, in that order; junction bases with no gene match: 5. Per the germline V gene, CDR1 is MGHRA and CDR2 is YSYEKL. The CDR3 spells CASSQDQVAGSTDTQYF. The CDR3, as DNA: TGCGCCAGCAGCCAAGATCAAGTAGCGGGGAGCACAGATACGCAGTATTTT.

The rearrangement links TRBV2 to TRBJ2-5; 9 nucleotides match TRBD1. The CDR3 is 13 residues long. The V segment lost 7 bases and the J segment 4 bases; nucleotides outside the gene matches: 4. Germline CDR1 and CDR2: SNHLY and FYNNEI. The CDR3 sequence is CASNPGQGETQYF. The CDR3 nucleotides read TGTGCCAGCAATCCGGGACAGGGAGAGACCCAGTACTTC. Filled out from reference TRBV2 and TRBJ2-5, the complete variable domain reads EPEVTQTPSHQVTQMGQEVILRCVPISNHLYFYWYRQILGQKVEFLVSFYNNEISEKSEIFDDQFSVERPDGSNFTLKIRSTKLEDSAMYFCASNPGQGETQYFGPGTRLLVL.

This chain uses TRBV5-1 with TRBJ2-1; D possibly corresponds to TRBD1 (6 bases). CDR1 is SGHRS and CDR2 is YFSETQ in the germline V gene. This CDR3 has 16 residues. Trimming took off 4 bases at V and 1 base at J, with 15 bases between the two ends. The DNA of the CDR3 is TGCGCCAGCAGCCGGGTAGACAGGCTGTCCTACAATGAGCAGTTCTTC. Its translation is CASSRVDRLSYNEQFF.

The chain links TRBV3-1 (or the pseudogene TRBV3-2) to TRBJ1-2; 8 nucleotides match TRBD1. Germline lookup yields CDR1 LGHDT and CDR2 YNNKEL (reference sequence). Unmatched junction bases numbered 5, after V lost 1 base and J lost 4 bases. The CDR3 length is 15 residues. CDR3 nucleotide sequence: TGTGCCAGCAGCCAAGGGACAGGGTTGGCCTATGGCTACACCTTC. It specifies CASSQGTGLAYGYTF.

The V gene is TRBV7-9, the J gene TRBJ2-7; no definite D call. The germline gives CDR1 SEHNR, CDR2 FQNEAQ (reference sequence). This CDR3 has 12 residues. The V end was cut by 6 bases, the J end by 5 bases, with 11 bases between. CDR3 coding DNA: TGTGCCAGCAGTTCACTACTGAACGAGCAGTACTTC. Its translation is CASSSLLNEQYF. The whole variable domain, remainder taken from reference TRBV7-9 and TRBJ2-7, is DTGVSQNPRHKITKRGQNVTFRCDPISEHNRLYWYRQTLGQGPEFLTYFQNEAQLEKSRLLSDRFSAERPKGSFSTLEIQRTEQGDSAMYLCASSSLLNEQYFGPGTRLTVT.

Here the CDR3 reads CASSLVDLAGGRQDEQFF. CDR3 DNA sequence: TGTGCCAGCAGCTTGGTCGATCTAGCGGGGGGGCGTCAGGATGAGCAGTTCTTC. J is TRBJ2-1 and V is TRBV5-4; TRBD2 agrees at 12 bases. Trimming at V came to 0 bases and at J to 8 bases, leaving 12 bases not matched to a gene. Per germline, CDR1 SGHNT and CDR2 YYREEE (reference sequence). The CDR3 spans 18 residues.

The V gene is TRBV6-5, the J gene TRBJ2-7; 8 bases align to TRBD1. Germline-derived CDR1 and CDR2 are MNHEY and SVGAGI. The CDR3 is 14 amino acids. Trimming removed 6 bases from V and 3 bases from J; junction bases left unmatched: 7. The CDR3, as DNA: TGTGCCAGCAGAAGACAGGGGACTGGCTACGAGCAGTACTTC. It encodes CASRRQGTGYEQYF.

The CDR3 sequence: CASSVGLATDTQYF. The CDR3 DNA follows: TGTGCCAGCAGCGTAGGGTTAGCCACAGATACGCAGTATTTT. The chain recombines TRBV9 with TRBJ2-3, with D hard to call. The V gene's germline CDR1 is SGDLS and CDR2 YYNGEE. The CDR3 sequence is 14 residues long. The V gene lost 0 bases and the J gene lost 2 bases, with 7 bases spanning the gap.

This chain joins TRBV6-1 and TRBJ1-2, with 8 nucleotides matching TRBD1. Germline loops: CDR1 MNHNS, CDR2 SASEGT. The CDR3 is made up of 19 amino acids. J gave up 1 base and V 3 bases, and 16 bases lay outside the gene matches. The CDR3 spells CASSEGLWTGTPINYGYTF. CDR3 DNA: TGTGCCAGCAGTGAGGGTCTTTGGACAGGGACCCCCATTAACTATGGCTACACCTTC.

The chain couples TRBV6-6 to TRBJ1-5; 7 bases map to TRBD1. The V segment lost 7 bases and the J segment 5 bases; nucleotides outside the gene matches: 8. This CDR3 is 14 amino acids long. The V gene's germline CDR1 is MNHNY and CDR2 SVGAGI (reference sequence). CDR3 loop: CASTPNRGDQPQHF. CDR3 coding DNA: TGTGCCAGCACACCAAACAGGGGAGATCAGCCCCAGCATTTT.

The rearrangement uses TRBV5-1 and TRBJ2-2, with TRBD1 matching 8 bases. The CDR3 spans 15 residues. The V gene's germline CDR1 is SGHRS and CDR2 YFSETQ. The ends lost 1 base at V and 3 bases at J; junction bases unmatched: 2. CDR3 amino acids: CASSLTGGYTGELFF. Here the CDR3 DNA reads TGCGCCAGCAGCTTGACAGGGGGATACACCGGGGAGCTGTTTTTT.